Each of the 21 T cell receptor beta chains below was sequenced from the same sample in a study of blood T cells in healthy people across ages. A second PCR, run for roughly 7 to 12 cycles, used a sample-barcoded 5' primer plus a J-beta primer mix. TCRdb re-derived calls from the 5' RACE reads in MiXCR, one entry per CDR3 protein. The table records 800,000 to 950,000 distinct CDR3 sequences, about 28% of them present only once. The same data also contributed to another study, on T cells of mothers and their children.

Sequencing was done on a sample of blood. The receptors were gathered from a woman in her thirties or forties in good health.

The CDR3 nucleotides read TGCGCCAGCAGCCCGACAGGCGGTAGCAATCAGCCCCAGCATTTT. This encodes CASSPTGGSNQPQHF. V gene TRBV4-1 combines with J gene TRBJ1-5; possibly TRBD1 for D (6 bases). Trimming cost V 4 bases and J 0 bases, with 10 bases left between them. Germline CDR1 and CDR2: MGHRA and YSYEKL. The CDR3 totals 15 residues.

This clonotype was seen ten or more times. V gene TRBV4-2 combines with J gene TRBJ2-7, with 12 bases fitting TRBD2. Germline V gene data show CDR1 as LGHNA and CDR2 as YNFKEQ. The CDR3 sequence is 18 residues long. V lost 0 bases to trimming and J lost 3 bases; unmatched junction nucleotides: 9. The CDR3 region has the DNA TGTGCCAGCAGCCAAGACTTCCGGCGACTAGCGGGGGACTACGAGCAGTACTTC. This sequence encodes CASSQDFRRLAGDYEQYF.

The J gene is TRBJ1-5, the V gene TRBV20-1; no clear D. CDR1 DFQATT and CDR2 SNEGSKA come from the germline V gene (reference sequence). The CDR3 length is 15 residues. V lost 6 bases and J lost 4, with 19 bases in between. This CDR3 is CSASRPHQINQPQHF. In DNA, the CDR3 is TGCAGTGCCAGTCGCCCGCATCAGATTAATCAGCCCCAGCATTTT.

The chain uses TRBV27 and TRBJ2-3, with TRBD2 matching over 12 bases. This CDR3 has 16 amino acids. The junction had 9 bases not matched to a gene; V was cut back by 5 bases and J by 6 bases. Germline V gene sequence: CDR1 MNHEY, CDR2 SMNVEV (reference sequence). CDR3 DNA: TGTGCCAGCAGTGGCACGACTAGCGGGAGAGGCGATACGCAGTATTTT. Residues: CASSGTTSGRGDTQYF.

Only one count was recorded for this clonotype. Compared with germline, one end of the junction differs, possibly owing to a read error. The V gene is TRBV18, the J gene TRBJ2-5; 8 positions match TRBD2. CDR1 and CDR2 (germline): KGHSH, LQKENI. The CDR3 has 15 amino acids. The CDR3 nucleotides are TGTGCCAGCTCACCCGGAGCGGGGGATCAAGAGACCCGGTACTTC. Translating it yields CASSPGAGDQETRYF.

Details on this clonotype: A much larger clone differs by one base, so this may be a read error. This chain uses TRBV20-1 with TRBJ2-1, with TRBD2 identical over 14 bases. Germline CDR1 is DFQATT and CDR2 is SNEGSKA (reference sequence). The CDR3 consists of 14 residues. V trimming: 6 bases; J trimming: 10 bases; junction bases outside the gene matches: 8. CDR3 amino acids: CSARLAGGTYEQFF. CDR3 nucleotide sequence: TGCAGTGCCAGACTAGCGGGAGGGACTTACGAGCAGTTCTTC.

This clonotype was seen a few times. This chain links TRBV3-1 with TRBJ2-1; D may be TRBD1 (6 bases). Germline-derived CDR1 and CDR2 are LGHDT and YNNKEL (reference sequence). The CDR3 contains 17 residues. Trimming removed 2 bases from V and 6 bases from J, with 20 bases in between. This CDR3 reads CASSQTAGTTPGNEQFF. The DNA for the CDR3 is TGTGCCAGCAGCCAAACCGCCGGGACAACCCCTGGCAATGAGCAGTTCTTC.

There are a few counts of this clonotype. The CDR3 DNA sequence: TGTGCCAGCAACCTAGAGGCTAGCGGAGTGGTAGAGACCCAGTACTTC. It encodes CASNLEASGVVETQYF. The gene calls are TRBV7-2 and TRBJ2-5, with TRBD2 identical over 7 bases. The J segment lost 4 bases and the V segment lost 7 bases, leaving 15 bases of the junction unmatched. CDR1 is SGHTA, CDR2 FQGNSA, per germline. There are 16 residues in the CDR3.

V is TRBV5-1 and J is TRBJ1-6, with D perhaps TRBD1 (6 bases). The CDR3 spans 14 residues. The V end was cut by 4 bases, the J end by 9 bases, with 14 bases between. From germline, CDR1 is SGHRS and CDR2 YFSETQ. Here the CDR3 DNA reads TGCGCCAGCAGCGAGGGGACATCTGGTTCACCCCTCCACTTT. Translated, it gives CASSEGTSGSPLHF.

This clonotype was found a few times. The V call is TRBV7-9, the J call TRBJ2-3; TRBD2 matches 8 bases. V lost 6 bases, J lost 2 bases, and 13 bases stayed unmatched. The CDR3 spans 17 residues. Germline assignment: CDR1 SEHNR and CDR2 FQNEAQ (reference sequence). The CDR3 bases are TGTGCCAGCAGGTTTGGCGCGGGGGGCCAAGTCACAGATACGCAGTATTTT. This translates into CASRFGAGGQVTDTQYF.

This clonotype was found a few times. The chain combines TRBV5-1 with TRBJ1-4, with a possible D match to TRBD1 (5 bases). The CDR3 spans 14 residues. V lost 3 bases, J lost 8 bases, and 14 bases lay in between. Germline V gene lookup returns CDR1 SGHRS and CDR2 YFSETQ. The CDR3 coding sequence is TGCGCCAGCAGCTCAGGGATGGAAGGAGAAAAACTGTTTTTT. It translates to CASSSGMEGEKLFF.

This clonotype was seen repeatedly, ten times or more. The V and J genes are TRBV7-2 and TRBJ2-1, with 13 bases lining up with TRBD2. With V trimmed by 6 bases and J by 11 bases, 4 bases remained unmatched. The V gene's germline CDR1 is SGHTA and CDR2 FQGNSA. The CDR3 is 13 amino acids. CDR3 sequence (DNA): TGTGCCAGCAGGTCGACTAGCGGGGGGCAGCAGTTCTTC. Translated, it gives CASRSTSGGQQFF.

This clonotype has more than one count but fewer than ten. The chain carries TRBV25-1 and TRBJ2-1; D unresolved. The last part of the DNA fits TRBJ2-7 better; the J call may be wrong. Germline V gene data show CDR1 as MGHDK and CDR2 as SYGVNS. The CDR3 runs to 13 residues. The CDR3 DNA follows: TGTGCCAGCAGTGATTTTCGCTACAATGAGCAGTACTTC. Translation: CASSDFRYNEQYF.

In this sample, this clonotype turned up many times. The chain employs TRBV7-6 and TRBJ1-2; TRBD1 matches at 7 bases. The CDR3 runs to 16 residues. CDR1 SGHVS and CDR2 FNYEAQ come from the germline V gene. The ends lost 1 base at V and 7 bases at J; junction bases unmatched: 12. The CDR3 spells CASSLGQGNRFGGYTF. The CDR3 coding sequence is TGTGCCAGCAGCTTAGGACAGGGTAATCGGTTTGGTGGCTACACCTTC.

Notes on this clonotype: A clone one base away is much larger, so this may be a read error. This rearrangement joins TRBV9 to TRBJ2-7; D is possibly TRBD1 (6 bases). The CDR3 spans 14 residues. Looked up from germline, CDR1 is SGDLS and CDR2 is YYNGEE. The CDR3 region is CVSSWDTTGYEQYF. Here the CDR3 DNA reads TGTGTCAGCAGCTGGGACACGACAGGCTACGAGCAGTACTTC. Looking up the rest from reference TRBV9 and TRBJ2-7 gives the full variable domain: DSGVTQTPKHLITATGQRVTLRCSPRSGDLSVYWYQQSLDQGLQFLIQYYNGEERAKGNILERFSAQQFPDLHSELNLSSLELGDSALYFCVSSWDTTGYEQYFGPGTRLTVT.

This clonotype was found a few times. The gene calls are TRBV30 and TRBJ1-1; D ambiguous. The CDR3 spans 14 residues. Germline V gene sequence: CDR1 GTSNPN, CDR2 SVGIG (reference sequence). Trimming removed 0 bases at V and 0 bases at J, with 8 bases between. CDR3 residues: CAWSVAALNTEAFF. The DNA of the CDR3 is TGTGCCTGGAGTGTAGCAGCTCTGAACACTGAAGCTTTCTTT.

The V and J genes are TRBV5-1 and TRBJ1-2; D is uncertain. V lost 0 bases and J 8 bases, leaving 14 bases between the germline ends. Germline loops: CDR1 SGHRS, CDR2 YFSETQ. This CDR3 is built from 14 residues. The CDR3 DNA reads TGCGCCAGCAGCTTGGGAGATCTCGATTCGGGCTACACCTTC. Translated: CASSLGDLDSGYTF.

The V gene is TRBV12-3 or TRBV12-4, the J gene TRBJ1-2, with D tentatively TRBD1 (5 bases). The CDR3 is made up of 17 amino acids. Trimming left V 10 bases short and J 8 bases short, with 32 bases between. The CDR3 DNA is TGTGCCACCAAGGGGACTAAGGTTAGGGAGAAGAGGAGGGGCTACACCTTC. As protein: CATKGTKVREKRRGYTF.

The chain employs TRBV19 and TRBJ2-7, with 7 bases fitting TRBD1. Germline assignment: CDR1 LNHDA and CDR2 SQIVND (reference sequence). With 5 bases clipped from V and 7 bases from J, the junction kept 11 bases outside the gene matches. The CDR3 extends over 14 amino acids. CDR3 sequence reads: CASSYTTGAGEQYF. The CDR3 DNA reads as TGTGCCAGTAGTTATACAACAGGGGCTGGGGAGCAGTACTTC.

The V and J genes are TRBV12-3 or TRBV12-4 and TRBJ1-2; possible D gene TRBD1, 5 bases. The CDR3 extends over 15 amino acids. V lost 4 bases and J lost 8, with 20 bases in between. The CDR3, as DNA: TGTGCCAGCAGTTCCTTATCCTCAGGGCTAAAGGGCTACACCTTC. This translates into CASSSLSSGLKGYTF.

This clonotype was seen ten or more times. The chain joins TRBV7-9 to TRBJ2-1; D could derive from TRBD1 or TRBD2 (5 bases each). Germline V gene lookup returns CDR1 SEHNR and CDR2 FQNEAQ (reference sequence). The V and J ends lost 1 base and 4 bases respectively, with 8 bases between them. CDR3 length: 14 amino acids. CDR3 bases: TGTGCCAGCAGCTTAGGGGACGAGTACAATGAGCAGTTCTTC. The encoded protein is CASSLGDEYNEQFF.